These T cell receptor beta chains were read from a single sample in a study of blood T cells in healthy people across ages. Using its own MiXCR run on the 5' RACE reads, TCRdb lists one record per CDR3 protein. The sample shows over a million distinct CDR3 sequences, roughly 40% of them seen only once. What was sequenced was blood. Receptors were obtained from a woman aged 18-30 years in good health. Both conserved end residues are part of each CDR3. D genes are given only for firm matches. Not all rows give a size; the values are once, few, many and, for expanded clones, a class.

>few|TRBV6-7|TRBJ2-1|NA
CASSPPMGTTTYNEQFF
TGTGCCAGCAGTCCGCCTATGGGGACGACAACCTACAATGAGCAGTTCTTC
>NA|TRBV20-1|TRBJ1-2|NA
CSAVRALNYGYTF
TGCAGTGCCGTTAGAGCCCTTAACTATGGCTACACCTTC
>NA|TRBV2|TRBJ2-3|TRBD2
CASSGEKLPGGTQYF
TGTGCCAGCAGTGGAGAAAAGTTACCGGGGGGTACGCAGTATTTT
>NA|TRBV4-1|TRBJ1-6|NA
CASSQDPHHGDSPLHF
TGCGCCAGCAGCCAAGACCCTCACCATGGCGATTCACCCCTCCACTTT
>NA|TRBV9|TRBJ2-5|TRBD2
CASSDGPAGRGMETQYF
TGTGCCAGCAGCGACGGACCAGCGGGGAGAGGGATGGAGACCCAGTACTTC
>few|TRBV2|TRBJ1-4|NA
CASSPVGTQDEKLFF
TGTGCCAGCAGTCCCGTTGGGACCCAGGATGAAAAACTGTTTTTT
>NA|TRBV5-1|TRBJ2-7|TRBD2
CASSLLAGGHYEQYF
TGCGCCAGCAGCTTGCTAGCGGGGGGACACTACGAGCAGTACTTC
>once|TRBV28|TRBJ2-1|NA
CASILGGPPYEQFF
TGTGCCAGCATCCTGGGGGGGCCTCCCTATGAGCAGTTCTTC
>NA|TRBV2|TRBJ2-7|TRBD2
CVSSGGFVEQYF
TGTGTCAGCAGCGGGGGGTTTGTCGAGCAGTACTTC
>NA|TRBV10-1|TRBJ2-7|NA
CASSTGLGPYEQYF
TGCGCCAGCAGTACAGGGCTTGGCCCCTACGAGCAGTACTTC
>NA|TRBV28|TRBJ2-7|TRBD2
CASSLVGGEGGEQYF
TGTGCCAGCAGTTTAGTGGGCGGGGAGGGTGGCGAGCAGTACTTC
>few|TRBV5-8|TRBJ2-7|NA
CASSLAFDNGVSYEQYF
TGTGCCAGCAGCTTGGCCTTCGACAACGGAGTCTCCTACGAGCAGTACTTC
>once|TRBV3-1|TRBJ1-1|NA
CASSQALGEGRNTEAFF
TGTGCCAGCAGCCAAGCCCTGGGGGAGGGGCGGAACACTGAAGCTTTCTTT
>NA|TRBV7-9|TRBJ2-3|TRBD2
CASSQGPSGDTDTQYF
TGTGCCAGCAGCCAGGGGCCTAGCGGGGACACAGATACGCAGTATTTT